In this sample, the clone carrying this T cell receptor (beta chain) turned up many times. TCRdb reanalysed the reads using MiXCR and keeps one entry per CDR3 protein. The sample contains 25,000 to 35,000 distinct CDR3 sequences, more than 15% of which appear only once. The sample is drawn from a study of patients with pleural tuberculosis. Per germline, CDR1 SNHLY and CDR2 FYNNEI. Trimming cost V 8 bases and J 1 base, with 11 bases left between them. The CDR3 contains 13 residues. This sequence joins TRBV2 and TRBJ1-1; perhaps TRBD1 as D (6 bases). The receptor was isolated from a human donor with pleural tuberculosis. Material for sequencing was peripheral blood. The CDR3 DNA sequence: TGTGCCAGCCGCGAGGGGGAGAACACTGAAGCTTTCTTT. Translated, it gives CASREGENTEAFF.